Following are 29 T cell receptor beta chains from one sample sequenced in a study of OX40 agonist ivuxolimab in advanced cancers. The method was immunoSEQ multiplex PCR; TCRdb's version includes in-frame clones alone and lacks a portion of them. The sample holds approximately 70,000 clones; 94% are singletons and the top ten take 15% to 18%. This material consisted of CD4+ or CD8+ T cells sorted from blood, taken in a trial of the OX40 agonist ivuxolimab. Receptors were obtained from an adult with an advanced solid tumor such as melanoma, head and neck, liver or kidney cancer.

The V gene is TRBV5-6, the J gene TRBJ2-5; D is unresolved. TRBJ2-7 matches the DNA end more closely, so the J call is doubtful. CDR3 size: 11 residues. CDR1 and CDR2 from the germline V gene are SGHDT and YYEEEE. The CDR3 sequence is CASSSRLEQYF. In nucleotides, the CDR3 is TGTGCCAGCAGCTCGCGGCTCGAGCAGTACTTC.

This chain uses TRBV10-2 with TRBJ1-3; D is ambiguous. Germline V CDR1 and CDR2: WSHSY, SAAADI. There are 19 residues in the CDR3. V shed 0 bases and J shed 6 bases, with 24 bases lying between them. CDR3 nucleotide sequence: TGCGCCAGCAGTGAGTCGTTATCGCCTTTCATCTTTGCCGAAAACACCATATATTTT. Its translation is CASSESLSPFIFAENTIYF.

The CDR3 loop reads CASSDPTGRGSRRTDEQYF. CDR3 DNA: TGTGCCAGCAGTGACCCGACGGGCAGGGGGTCTCGGCGCACTGACGAGCAGTACTTC. The chain employs TRBV11-2 and TRBJ2-7, with TRBD1 identical over 7 bases. Trimming removed 6 bases from V and 5 bases from J; junction bases left unmatched: 25. Germline assignment: CDR1 SGHAT and CDR2 FQNNGV. The CDR3 is 19 residues long.

The V call is TRBV5-1, the J call TRBJ2-1; D not certain. CDR3 length: 12 amino acids. The germline CDR1 and CDR2 sequences are SGHRS and YFSETQ. The V gene lost 0 bases and the J gene lost 9 bases, with 7 bases spanning the gap. CDR3 nucleotides: TGCGCCAGCAGCTTGGCGGATGGTGAGCAGTTCTTC. It translates to CASSLADGEQFF.

The chain recombines TRBV6-5 with TRBJ2-7, with 8 bases that match TRBD1. V gave up 7 bases and J gave up 6 bases; unmatched junction bases: 8. Germline CDR1 is MNHEY and CDR2 is SVGAGI. There are 13 residues in the CDR3. CDR3 sequence (DNA): TGTGCCAGCAATTTCGGACAGGGCGGCGAGCAGTACTTC. Its translation is CASNFGQGGEQYF.

The chain has TRBV4-2 and TRBJ2-5; maybe TRBD2 (5 bases). This CDR3 has 16 amino acids. The V and J ends lost 4 bases and 2 bases respectively, with 17 bases between them. CDR1 and CDR2 from the germline V gene are LGHNA and YNFKEQ. CDR3 loop: CASSPREGMNQETQYF. The DNA of the CDR3 is TGTGCCAGCAGCCCGCGAGAGGGTATGAATCAAGAGACCCAGTACTTC.

The chain employs TRBV7-6 and TRBJ2-1; D ambiguous. The CDR3 runs 15 residues. Deletions cut 4 bases from V and 5 bases from J, with 15 bases between. Germline assignment: CDR1 SGHVS and CDR2 FNYEAQ. The CDR3, as DNA: TGTGCCAGCAGCTCCGCATGGAGTGCGCACAATGAGCAGTTCTTC. It yields the protein CASSSAWSAHNEQFF.

The CDR3 coding sequence is TGTGCCAGCAGCTCACGGGACAGCCCCTACAATGAGCAGTTCTTC. Amino acids: CASSSRDSPYNEQFF. The chain has TRBV11-2 and TRBJ2-1; the match to TRBD1 covers 7 bases. The V segment lost 4 bases and the J segment 2 bases; nucleotides outside the gene matches: 5. Germline values: CDR1 SGHAT, CDR2 FQNNGV. This CDR3 has 15 residues.

The chain has TRBV27 and TRBJ2-3; the D is unclear. Per the germline V gene, CDR1 is MNHEY and CDR2 is SMNVEV (reference sequence). Trimming removed 0 bases from V and 4 bases from J, with 11 bases in between. The CDR3 runs 15 residues. CDR3 DNA: TGTGCCAGCAGTTTATCGTTTCCCCCTGCAGATACGCAGTATTTT. The encoded protein is CASSLSFPPADTQYF.

The CDR3: CASSALDGYTF. In DNA form, the CDR3 reads TGTGCCAGCAGCGCCCTGGATGGCTACACCTTC. V usage is TRBV9 and J usage is TRBJ1-2; D uncertain. Germline V gene sequence: CDR1 SGDLS, CDR2 YYNGEE. The CDR3 extends over 11 amino acids. With 3 bases removed from V and 6 bases from J, the gap between germline ends came to 6 bases.

The rearrangement uses TRBV27 and TRBJ1-4, with no clear D. Germline CDR1 MNHEY, CDR2 SMNVEV (reference sequence). This CDR3 has 15 residues. V lost 7 bases, J lost 0 bases, and 12 bases lay in between. The chain's CDR3 is CASTVKDPTNEKLFF. The CDR3 bases are TGTGCCAGCACGGTCAAGGATCCAACTAATGAAAAACTGTTTTTT.

This sequence joins TRBV28 and TRBJ1-1; maybe TRBD1 (5 bases). This CDR3 spans 12 amino acids. V was cut by 3 bases and J by 6 bases, with 8 bases left in between. Germline V gene lookup returns CDR1 MDHEN and CDR2 SYDVKM. This chain's CDR3 is CASSFWGAEAFF. The CDR3 coding sequence is TGTGCCAGCAGTTTTTGGGGGGCTGAAGCTTTCTTT.

The V gene is TRBV27, the J gene TRBJ1-5; D unclear. The CDR3 is made up of 12 amino acids. Germline values: CDR1 MNHEY, CDR2 SMNVEV (reference sequence). V was shortened by 6 bases and J by 4 bases, with 7 bases between the two germline ends. The CDR3 nucleotides read TGTGCCAGCAGAGGACTTAATCAGCCCCAGCATTTT. Translated: CASRGLNQPQHF.

The chain joins TRBV4-1 to TRBJ2-7; 7 bases are a match to TRBD2. CDR1 and CDR2 from the germline V gene are MGHRA and YSYEKL. This CDR3 region has 14 residues. V lost 1 base and J lost 2; bases outside the gene matches: 2. DNA for the CDR3: TGCGCCAGCAGCCAAGGGGGGGGGACCTACGAGCAGTACTTC. Amino acids: CASSQGGGTYEQYF.

The V and J genes are TRBV7-6 and TRBJ2-2, with 7 bases identical to TRBD2. This CDR3 has 13 amino acids. Trimming took 11 bases from V and 2 from J; bases not matched to a gene: 5. CDR1 is SGHVS and CDR2 is FNYEAQ in the germline V gene. As DNA, the CDR3 is TGTGCCTCCTGGGGGGGAAACACCGGGGAGCTGTTTTTT. It yields the protein CASWGGNTGELFF. Looking up the rest from reference TRBV7-6 and TRBJ2-2 gives the full variable domain: GAGVSQSPRYKVTKRGQDVALRCDPISGHVSLYWYRQALGQGPEFLTYFNYEAQQDKSGLPNDRFSAERPEGSISTLTIQRTEQRDSAMYRCASWGGNTGELFFGEGSRLTVL.

V usage is TRBV5-1 and J usage is TRBJ2-3; 9 bases are shared with TRBD2. The CDR3 extends over 19 amino acids. CDR1 and CDR2 (germline): SGHRS, YFSETQ. V dropped 4 bases and J dropped 4; count of bases not matched to a gene: 19. The CDR3 sequence: CASSLTTERGASKPDTQYF. The CDR3 DNA sequence: TGCGCCAGCAGCCTAACGACTGAGCGGGGGGCCTCCAAGCCAGATACGCAGTATTTT.

The chain joins TRBV18 to TRBJ2-7; D is uncertain. Per the germline V gene, CDR1 is KGHSH and CDR2 is LQKENI. The CDR3 sequence is 15 residues long. Trimming cost V 6 bases and J 0 bases, with 15 bases left between them. As DNA, the CDR3 is TGTGCCAGCTCCCAAAGGGATTCCAGCTCCTACGAGCAGTACTTC. Its translation is CASSQRDSSSYEQYF.

This clone is a singleton in its sample. This rearrangement joins TRBV5-8 to TRBJ2-1, with 10 bases aligning to TRBD1. Germline assignment: CDR1 SGHTS and CDR2 YDEGEE. This CDR3 contains 15 residues. With V trimmed by 6 bases and J by 7 bases, 10 bases remained unmatched. CDR3 coding DNA: TGTGCCAGCATACCCAGACAGGGGGCAGGTAATGAGCAGTTCTTC. Amino acids: CASIPRQGAGNEQFF. Full variable domain (missing parts from reference TRBV5-8 and TRBJ2-1): EAGVTQSPTHLIKTRGQQATLRCSPISGHTSVYWYQQALGLGLQFLLWYDEGEERNRGNFPPRFSGRQFPNYSSELNVNALELEDSALYLCASIPRQGAGNEQFFGPGTRLTVL.

The V and J genes are TRBV11-2 and TRBJ2-7; D uncertain. This CDR3 is built from 13 residues. Trimming pared 1 base from V and 9 bases from J, leaving 13 bases between. The V gene's germline CDR1 is SGHAT and CDR2 FQNNGV. As DNA, the CDR3 is TGTGCCAGCAGCTTAGGGATGGTTCGAGGGCAGTACTTC. Protein: CASSLGMVRGQYF.

This chain uses TRBV27 with TRBJ1-1; D is unresolved. This CDR3 contains 14 residues. The V gene's germline CDR1 is MNHEY and CDR2 SMNVEV (reference sequence). The V end lost 3 bases, the J end lost 3 bases, and 11 bases lay between the germline ends. CDR3 DNA: TGTGCCAGCAGTTTCTGGGGTCTGGACACTGAAGCTTTCTTT. Residues: CASSFWGLDTEAFF.

This clone has only one observation. The V gene is TRBV7-6, the J gene TRBJ1-1, with TRBD1 matching 9 bases. Germline CDR1 SGHVS, CDR2 FNYEAQ. With 5 bases clipped from V and 6 bases from J, the junction kept 7 bases outside the gene matches. The CDR3 runs to 14 residues. The CDR3 protein is CASSETGGPAEAFF. Written as DNA, the CDR3 is TGTGCCAGCAGCGAAACAGGGGGCCCTGCTGAAGCTTTCTTT.

The gene calls are TRBV5-1 and TRBJ1-5; D unresolved. V lost 1 base and J 2 bases, leaving 4 bases between the germline ends. The CDR3 spans 13 residues. Germline V gives CDR1 SGHRS, CDR2 YFSETQ. Written as DNA, the CDR3 is TGCGCCAGCAGCTTGTTTGGCAATCAGCCCCAGCATTTT. Its protein product is CASSLFGNQPQHF. Together with reference TRBV5-1 and TRBJ1-5, the CDR3 gives the full variable domain: KAGVTQTPRYLIKTRGQQVTLSCSPISGHRSVSWYQQTPGQGLQFLFEYFSETQRNKGNFPGRFSGRQFSNSRSEMNVSTLELGDSALYLCASSLFGNQPQHFGDGTRLSIL.

The V call is TRBV5-6, the J call TRBJ1-6, with TRBD1 matching 10 bases. Germline CDR1 reads SGHDT; CDR2 reads YYEEEE. The CDR3 is 15 amino acids. The V gene end was trimmed by 4 bases and the J gene end by 14 bases; junction bases not matched to a gene: 12. The CDR3 protein is CASSLPGTGVSALHF. CDR3 nucleotide sequence: TGTGCCAGCAGCCTCCCGGGGACAGGGGTATCGGCCCTCCACTTT.

This clone was detected a few times. The limits of the CDR3 on the DNA are not certain, so only TCRdb's listed CDR3 is given. V usage is TRBV29-1 and J usage is TRBJ1-1; the D segment call TRBD1 is taken from the table without a DNA check. The CDR3 region is 11 residues in length, termini included. Per germline, CDR1 SQVTM and CDR2 ANQGSEA. CDR3 loop: CSVEWGTGTFF.

The count of this clone is one. V and J are TRBV7-7 and TRBJ2-5; TRBD1 matches 8 bases. J was trimmed by 2 bases and V by 1 base; bases with no gene match: 0. Germline loops: CDR1 SSHAT, CDR2 FNYEAQ (reference sequence). The CDR3 contains 14 residues. The CDR3 DNA follows: TGTGCCAGCAGCTTAGGACAGGGGCAAGAGACCCAGTACTTC. Residues: CASSLGQGQETQYF.

J is TRBJ2-1 and V is TRBV9, with D possibly TRBD2 on 5 matching bases. V was shortened by 0 bases and J by 2 bases, with 12 bases between the two germline ends. Germline V gene lookup returns CDR1 SGDLS and CDR2 YYNGEE. This CDR3 is 16 amino acids long. CDR3 residues: CASSVDKDWAYNEQFF. CDR3 sequence (DNA): TGTGCCAGCAGCGTAGATAAGGACTGGGCCTACAATGAGCAGTTCTTC.

The chain is built from TRBV28 and TRBJ1-4; D unclear. Germline V lookup: CDR1 MDHEN, CDR2 SYDVKM. The V end lost 7 bases, the J end lost 0 bases, and 12 bases lay between the germline ends. The length of the CDR3 is 15 residues. The chain's CDR3 is CASTDVHATNEKLFF. CDR3 sequence (DNA): TGTGCCAGCACCGACGTACATGCAACTAATGAAAAACTGTTTTTT.

This clone was recorded only once. The chain couples TRBV19 to TRBJ2-7, with 12 bases fitting TRBD1. CDR1 is LNHDA and CDR2 is SQIVND in the germline V gene (reference sequence). The J segment lost 2 bases and the V segment lost 5 bases, leaving 4 bases of the junction unmatched. The CDR3 has 15 amino acids. CDR3 loop: CASSAGTGGTYEQYF. CDR3 coding DNA: TGTGCCAGTAGTGCCGGGACAGGGGGCACCTACGAGCAGTACTTC. The full variable domain, its missing parts supplied by reference TRBV19 and TRBJ2-7, is DGGITQSPKYLFRKEGQNVTLSCEQNLNHDAMYWYRQDPGQGLRLIYYSQIVNDFQKGDIAEGYSVSREKKESFPLTVTSAQKNPTAFYLCASSAGTGGTYEQYFGPGTRLTVT.

This chain links TRBV4-3 with TRBJ2-3, with D hard to call. This CDR3 has 18 amino acids. Trimming removed 0 bases from V and 2 bases from J, with 18 bases in between. In germline, CDR1 is LGHNA, CDR2 YSLEER. CDR3 nucleotides: TGCGCCAGCAGCCAAGATCGGAGACTGGTCGATAACACAGATACGCAGTATTTT. It specifies CASSQDRRLVDNTDTQYF.